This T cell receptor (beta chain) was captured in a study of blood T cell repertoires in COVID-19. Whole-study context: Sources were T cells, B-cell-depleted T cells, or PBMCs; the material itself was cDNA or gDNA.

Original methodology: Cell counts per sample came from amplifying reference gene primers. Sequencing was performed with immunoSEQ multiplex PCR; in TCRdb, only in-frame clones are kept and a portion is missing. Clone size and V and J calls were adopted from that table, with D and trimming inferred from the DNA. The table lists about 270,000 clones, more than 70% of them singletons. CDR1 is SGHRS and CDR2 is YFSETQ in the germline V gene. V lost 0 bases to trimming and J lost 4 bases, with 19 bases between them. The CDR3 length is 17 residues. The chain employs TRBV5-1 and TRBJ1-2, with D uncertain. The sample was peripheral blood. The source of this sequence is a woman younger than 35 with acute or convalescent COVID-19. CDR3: CASSLAPPGSAFYGYTF. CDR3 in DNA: TGCGCCAGCAGCTTGGCCCCCCCCGGGAGCGCCTTCTATGGCTACACCTTC.